This T cell receptor beta chain is from a study of cytomegalovirus exposure and HLA in healthy donors. Study findings and constraints: One later analysis reportedly identified an Asian-associated ancestry cluster that showed fewer N-insertions than the 666-donor mean. The majority of TCR sequences were rare, yet some public TCRs appeared in many donors.

A word on this clone: Its antigen remains unidentified.

Primers for the PCR totalled 60 Vbeta and 13 Jbeta. Authors' methods: A later analysis tallied 75 million to 80 million unique TCR beta chains, about 11 million of them shared. The table came from immunoSEQ multiplex PCR; TCRdb's copy has only in-frame clones and leaves some out. The V and J calls and clone size were taken over from that table, and D and trimming were inferred from the DNA. The table records 110,000 or so clones, 65% to 75% of them present only once. The sequence derives from a woman between 45 and 60 years old in good health and CMV-seropositive. The sequenced material came from PBMCs.

The CDR3 nucleotides read TGTGCCAGCAGGGGCGGACAGGGATCCTCCTACGAGCAGTACTTC. Protein: CASRGGQGSSYEQYF. V is TRBV6-6 and J is TRBJ2-7; 8 bases are a match to TRBD1. The V gene's germline CDR1 is MNHNY and CDR2 SVGAGI (reference sequence). With V trimmed by 6 bases and J by 0 bases, 7 bases remained unmatched. The CDR3 length is 15 residues.